The entry below describes one T cell receptor beta chain. The source of the sample is a study of blood T cells in healthy people across ages. With a J-beta primer mix and a sample-barcoded 5' primer, a second PCR ran about 7 to 12 cycles. Every cDNA was tagged by a template-switch adaptor with 12 random nucleotides. Individual samples furnished no less than 2.5 million CDR3-containing paired-end reads apiece. TCRdb reprocessed the 5' RACE reads via MiXCR and lists one record per CDR3 protein. The sample holds 1 million to 1.2 million distinct CDR3 sequences; 35% to 45% are singletons and the top ten take 10% to 15%. Germline V lookup: CDR1 MDHEN, CDR2 SYDVKM. V was cut by 6 bases and J by 0 bases, with 14 bases left in between. CDR3 length: 16 residues. Drawn from each donor were approximately 9.5 milliliters of peripheral blood.

Sequenced material: blood. J is TRBJ1-4 and V is TRBV28; weak D call: TRBD1 (6 bases). The TCR comes from a man aged 18 to 35 in good health. The CDR3, as DNA: TGTGCCAGCAGCAGAGGGGGGCGGGCAACTAATGAAAAACTGTTTTTT. It translates to CASSRGGRATNEKLFF.